The 17 T cell receptor beta chains listed next were all sequenced from one sample in a study of brain T cells in children with intractable seizures. Sequencing used immunoSEQ multiplex PCR; TCRdb keeps in-frame clones, though not all of them. The sample lists about 340,000 clones, 85% to 95% occurring once. Time point of the sample: blood from clinic visit 5 months post-surgery; TSC patient then seizure free. Sequencing used peripheral blood, obtained 4 to 6 months after surgery. These receptors came from a boy in the first two years of life with tuberous sclerosis and intractable seizures.

CDR3 in amino acids: CASSLGANTGELFF. The CDR3 coding sequence is TGCGCCAGCAGTTTAGGGGCGAACACCGGGGAGCTGTTTTTT. The rearrangement joins TRBV10-2 to TRBJ2-2; TRBD1 might be the D (5 bases). In germline, CDR1 is WSHSY, CDR2 SAAADI. V was cut by 5 bases and J by 0 bases, with 7 bases left in between. The CDR3 sequence is 14 residues long.

This clone came up a few times. The chain recombines TRBV11-3 with TRBJ2-3, with unresolved D. The V end lost 1 base, the J end lost 5 bases, and 10 bases lay between the germline ends. The germline CDR1 and CDR2 sequences are SGHNT and YENEEA. This CDR3 spans 14 amino acids. The CDR3 sequence: CASSLGRFGDTQYF. The DNA for the CDR3 is TGTGCCAGCAGCTTAGGTCGGTTCGGAGATACGCAGTATTTT.

The chain links TRBV15 to TRBJ1-5, with unresolved D. This CDR3 region has 14 residues. Per the germline V gene, CDR1 is LNHNV and CDR2 is YYDKDF (reference sequence). V dropped 3 bases and J dropped 5 bases, with 11 bases sitting between them. CDR3 nucleotides: TGTGCCACCAGCAGGGACGTAAGGGATCAGCCCCAGCATTTT. This sequence encodes CATSRDVRDQPQHF.

In nucleotides, the CDR3 is TGTGCCAGCAGCTTAGAGGCGGACAATGAGCAGTTCTTC. This translates into CASSLEADNEQFF. This chain links TRBV7-8 with TRBJ2-1, with unresolved D. The germline gives CDR1 SGHVS, CDR2 FQNEAQ. The V end was cut by 1 base, the J end by 5 bases, with 6 bases between. The CDR3 consists of 13 residues.

The DNA for the CDR3 is TGTGCCAGCAGCAAAATTTGGGCCAGGGGGTGTGAAACAGATACGCAGTATTTT. Translation gives CASSKIWARGCETDTQYF. This chain links TRBV21-1 with TRBJ2-3; the listed D gene, TRBD1, was not tested against the DNA. TRBV21-1 is designated a pseudogene. This CDR3 has 18 residues.

This chain's CDR3 is CASSYSGGNQPQHF. In DNA, the CDR3 is TGTGCCAGCAGTTACTCTGGGGGCAATCAGCCCCAGCATTTT. This chain connects TRBV6-2 or TRBV6-3 to TRBJ1-5; no clear D. V lost 0 bases, J lost 2 bases, and 5 bases lay in between. The CDR3 is 14 residues long. Germline V lookup: CDR1 MNHEY, CDR2 SVGEGT.

V usage is TRBV30 and J usage is TRBJ1-3; D gene ambiguous. The V end lost 1 base, the J end lost 1 base, and 8 bases lay between the germline ends. CDR3 length equals 14 residues. Germline CDR1 is GTSNPN and CDR2 is SVGIG (reference sequence). The CDR3 coding sequence is TGTGCCTGGAGTGGGAGGATTTCTGGAAACACCATATATTTT. Its protein product is CAWSGRISGNTIYF.

V usage is TRBV21-1 and J usage is TRBJ2-2; TRBD2 is taken as the D call from the table, unchecked against the DNA. TRBV21-1 is an annotated pseudogene. There are 19 residues in the CDR3. CDR3 in amino acids: CAREVGRGGETPNTGELFF. The CDR3 nucleotides read TGTGCCAGAGAAGTGGGCCGAGGAGGAGAAACCCCGAACACCGGGGAGCTGTTTTTT.

The chain carries TRBV4-2 and TRBJ1-1, with 8 positions matching TRBD1. Trimming took 5 bases from V and 3 from J; bases not matched to a gene: 5. Germline CDR1 and CDR2: LGHNA and YNFKEQ. The CDR3 spans 14 residues. This CDR3 is CASSDLDRDTEAFF. The CDR3 DNA follows: TGTGCCAGCAGCGACCTGGACAGGGACACTGAAGCTTTCTTT.

The chain has TRBV4-1 and TRBJ2-1; D not resolved. Trimming removed 0 bases from V and 0 bases from J, with 6 bases in between. CDR3 size: 15 residues. Germline loops: CDR1 MGHRA, CDR2 YSYEKL. CDR3 nucleotides: TGCGCCAGCAGCCAAGACAGCAACTCCTACAATGAGCAGTTCTTC. As protein: CASSQDSNSYNEQFF.

The J gene is TRBJ1-6, the V gene TRBV6-5; D is ambiguous. The length of the CDR3 is 13 residues. Germline loops: CDR1 MNHEY, CDR2 SVGAGI. Deletions cut 8 bases from V and 8 bases from J, with 13 bases between. The CDR3 reads CASSGPTYSPLHF. In DNA form, the CDR3 reads TGTGCCAGCTCCGGGCCGACCTATTCACCCCTCCACTTT.

The V gene is TRBV11-2, the J gene TRBJ2-3; no clear D gene. Trimming shortened V by 5 bases and J by 0 bases, and 3 bases separated the two germline ends. Germline V lookup: CDR1 SGHAT, CDR2 FQNNGV. The CDR3 is 12 residues long. CDR3 region: CASSDSTDTQYF. CDR3 DNA: TGTGCCAGCAGCGACAGCACAGATACGCAGTATTTT.

The chain links TRBV28 to TRBJ2-2, with 10 bases that match TRBD2. V trimming: 6 bases; J trimming: 6 bases; junction bases outside the gene matches: 4. Germline loops: CDR1 MDHEN, CDR2 SYDVKM. The length of the CDR3 is 14 residues. DNA for the CDR3: TGTGCCAGCAGACTAAGCGGGAGGGCCGGGGAGCTGTTTTTT. Its protein is CASRLSGRAGELFF.

The rearrangement links TRBV7-2 to TRBJ1-1; D unresolved. The germline V gene has CDR1 SGHTA and CDR2 FQGNSA. This CDR3 spans 16 amino acids. V was cut by 5 bases and J by 6 bases, with 22 bases left in between. The DNA of the CDR3 is TGTGCCAGCAGCCCAACCACATGGCCTGGGATCGCTGAAGCTTTCTTT. Translated, it gives CASSPTTWPGIAEAFF.

This chain connects TRBV9 to TRBJ2-3, with 14 bases that match TRBD2. CDR3 size: 17 residues. CDR1 SGDLS and CDR2 YYNGEE come from the germline V gene. The V and J ends lost 4 bases and 5 bases, in that order; junction bases with no gene match: 9. The CDR3 DNA follows: TGTGCCAGCAGCCCTAGACTAGCGGGAGGGCCGAGAGATACGCAGTATTTT. Translating it yields CASSPRLAGGPRDTQYF.

V usage is TRBV29-1 and J usage is TRBJ1-1; TRBD1 is a possible D gene (6 bases). The germline V gene encodes CDR1 SQVTM and CDR2 ANQGSEA. The V gene lost 1 base and the J gene lost 1 base, with 10 bases spanning the gap. This CDR3 contains 14 residues. This CDR3 reads CSVEGWGPNTEAFF. DNA of the CDR3: TGCAGCGTTGAAGGCTGGGGGCCGAACACTGAAGCTTTCTTT.

Turning to this clone: The sample holds other DNA sequences that translate to the same CDR3. This CDR3 is CASSQDSDEQFF. The DNA for the CDR3 is TGTGCCAGCAGCCAAGATAGCGATGAGCAGTTCTTC. This chain links TRBV3-1 (or the pseudogene TRBV3-2) with TRBJ2-1, with D perhaps matching TRBD2 (5 bases). Germline CDR1 and CDR2: LGHDT and YNNKEL (reference sequence). The V end was cut by 0 bases, the J end by 8 bases, with 5 bases between. The CDR3 contains 12 residues.